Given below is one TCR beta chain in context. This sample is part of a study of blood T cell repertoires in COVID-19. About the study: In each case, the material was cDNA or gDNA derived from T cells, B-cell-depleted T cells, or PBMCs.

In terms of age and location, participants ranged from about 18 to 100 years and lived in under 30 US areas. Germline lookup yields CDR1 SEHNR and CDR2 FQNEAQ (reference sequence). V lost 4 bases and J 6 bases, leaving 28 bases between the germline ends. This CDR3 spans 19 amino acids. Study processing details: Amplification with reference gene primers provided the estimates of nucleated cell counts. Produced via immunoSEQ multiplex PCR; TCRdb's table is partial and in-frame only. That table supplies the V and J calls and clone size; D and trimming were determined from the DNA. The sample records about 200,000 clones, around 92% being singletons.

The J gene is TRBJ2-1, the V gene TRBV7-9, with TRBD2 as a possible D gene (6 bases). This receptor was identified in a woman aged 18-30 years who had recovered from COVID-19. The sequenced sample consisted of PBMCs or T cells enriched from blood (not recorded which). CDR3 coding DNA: TGTGCCAGCAGCTACGAAAAATTACTAGCCTTTGACTTGGCCAATGAGCAGTTCTTC. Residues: CASSYEKLLAFDLANEQFF.